This T cell receptor (beta chain) stems from a study of blood T cell repertoires in COVID-19. This table comes from immunoSEQ multiplex PCR, and its TCRdb copy is limited to in-frame clones, with some not included. The table lists 100,000 to 150,000 clones, approximately 81% of them singletons. Followed over time, Seattle patients had been enrolled while infection was active. Sequencing used peripheral blood. The TCR was taken from a man aged 80 or over with COVID-19, enrolled during active disease.

The CDR3 is CASSSGSPYNEQFF. The CDR3 DNA follows: TGTGCCAGCAGTTCCGGGAGCCCCTACAATGAGCAGTTCTTC. This chain joins TRBV6-9 and TRBJ2-1; weak D call: TRBD2 (6 bases). The CDR3 is made up of 14 amino acids. CDR1 is MNHGY, CDR2 SVAAGI, per germline. V lost 4 bases, J lost 2 bases, and 9 bases lay in between.